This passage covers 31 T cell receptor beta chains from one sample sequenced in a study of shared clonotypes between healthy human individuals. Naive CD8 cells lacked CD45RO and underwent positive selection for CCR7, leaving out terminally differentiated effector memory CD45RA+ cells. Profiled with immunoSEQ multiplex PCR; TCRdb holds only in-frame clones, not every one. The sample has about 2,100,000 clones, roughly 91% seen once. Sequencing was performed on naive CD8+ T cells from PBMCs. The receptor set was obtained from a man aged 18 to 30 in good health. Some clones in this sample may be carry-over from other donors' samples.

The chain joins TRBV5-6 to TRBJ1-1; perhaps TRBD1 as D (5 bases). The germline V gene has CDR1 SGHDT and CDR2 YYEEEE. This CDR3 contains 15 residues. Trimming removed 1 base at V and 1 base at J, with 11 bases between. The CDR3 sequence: CASSLPGTENTEAFF. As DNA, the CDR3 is TGTGCCAGCAGCTTGCCCGGGACGGAGAACACTGAAGCTTTCTTT.

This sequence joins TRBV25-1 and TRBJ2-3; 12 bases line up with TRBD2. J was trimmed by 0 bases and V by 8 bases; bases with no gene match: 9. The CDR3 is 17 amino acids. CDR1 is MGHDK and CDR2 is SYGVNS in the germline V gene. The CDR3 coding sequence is TGTGCCAGCGTGGGGGCTAGCGGGAGGGCTAGCACAGATACGCAGTATTTT. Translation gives CASVGASGRASTDTQYF.

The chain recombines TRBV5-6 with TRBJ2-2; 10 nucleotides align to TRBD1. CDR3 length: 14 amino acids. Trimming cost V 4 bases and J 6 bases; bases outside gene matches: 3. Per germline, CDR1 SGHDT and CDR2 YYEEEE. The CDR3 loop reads CASSTGTGAGELFF. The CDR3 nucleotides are TGTGCCAGCAGCACAGGGACAGGGGCCGGGGAGCTGTTTTTT.

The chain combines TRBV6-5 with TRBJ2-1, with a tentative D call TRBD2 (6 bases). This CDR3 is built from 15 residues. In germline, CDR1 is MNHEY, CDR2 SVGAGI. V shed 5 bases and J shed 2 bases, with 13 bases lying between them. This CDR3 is CASSPWERAYNEQFF. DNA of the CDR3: TGTGCCAGCAGTCCCTGGGAGCGGGCCTACAATGAGCAGTTCTTC.

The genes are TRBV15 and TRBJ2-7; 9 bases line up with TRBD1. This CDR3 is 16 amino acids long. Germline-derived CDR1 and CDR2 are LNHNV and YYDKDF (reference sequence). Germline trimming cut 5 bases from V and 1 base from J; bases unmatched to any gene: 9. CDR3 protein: CATSALGGQGSYEQYF. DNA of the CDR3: TGTGCCACCAGCGCACTTGGGGGACAGGGTTCCTACGAGCAGTACTTC. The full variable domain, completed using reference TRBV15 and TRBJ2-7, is DAMVIQNPRYQVTQFGKPVTLSCSQTLNHNVMYWYQQKSSQAPKLLFHYYDKDFNNEADTPDNFQSRRPNTSFCFLDIRSPGLGDTAMYLCATSALGGQGSYEQYFGPGTRLTVT.

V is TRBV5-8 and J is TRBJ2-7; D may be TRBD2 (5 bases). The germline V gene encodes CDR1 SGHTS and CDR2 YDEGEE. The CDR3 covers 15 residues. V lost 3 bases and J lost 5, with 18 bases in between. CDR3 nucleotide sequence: TGTGCCAGCAGCTCAAAGCGGTACCCTATCCACGAGCAGTACTTC. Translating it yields CASSSKRYPIHEQYF.

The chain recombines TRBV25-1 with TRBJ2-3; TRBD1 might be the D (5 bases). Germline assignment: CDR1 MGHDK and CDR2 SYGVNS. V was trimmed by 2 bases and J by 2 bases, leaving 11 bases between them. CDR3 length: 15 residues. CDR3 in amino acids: CASSEARVITDTQYF. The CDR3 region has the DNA TGTGCCAGCAGTGAAGCCAGGGTTATCACAGATACGCAGTATTTT. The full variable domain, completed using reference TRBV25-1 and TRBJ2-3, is EADIYQTPRYLVIGTGKKITLECSQTMGHDKMYWYQQDPGMELHLIHYSYGVNSTEKGDLSSESTVSRIRTEHFPLTLESARPSHTSQYLCASSEARVITDTQYFGPGTRLTVL.

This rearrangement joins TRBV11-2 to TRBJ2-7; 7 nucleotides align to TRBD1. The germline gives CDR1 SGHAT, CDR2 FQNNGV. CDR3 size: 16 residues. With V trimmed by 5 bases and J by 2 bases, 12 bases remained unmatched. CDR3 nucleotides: TGTGCCAGCAGCCCCCTCCCCCCGGACAGGCCCTACGAGCAGTACTTC. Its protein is CASSPLPPDRPYEQYF.

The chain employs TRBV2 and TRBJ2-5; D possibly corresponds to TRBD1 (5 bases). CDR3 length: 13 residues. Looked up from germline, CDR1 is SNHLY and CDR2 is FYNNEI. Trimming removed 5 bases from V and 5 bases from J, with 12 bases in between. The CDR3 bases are TGTGCCAGCAGTCAACAGGTTGTGGAGACCCAGTACTTC. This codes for CASSQQVVETQYF. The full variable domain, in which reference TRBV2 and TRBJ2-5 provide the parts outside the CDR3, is EPEVTQTPSHQVTQMGQEVILRCVPISNHLYFYWYRQILGQKVEFLVSFYNNEISEKSEIFDDQFSVERPDGSNFTLKIRSTKLEDSAMYFCASSQQVVETQYFGPGTRLLVL.

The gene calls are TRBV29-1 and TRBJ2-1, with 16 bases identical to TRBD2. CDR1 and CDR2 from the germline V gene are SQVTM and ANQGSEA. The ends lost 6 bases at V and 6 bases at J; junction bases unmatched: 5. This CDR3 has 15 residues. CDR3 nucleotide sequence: TGCAGCGTCGGGACTAGCGGGGGGGTTCCCAATGAGCAGTTCTTC. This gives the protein CSVGTSGGVPNEQFF.

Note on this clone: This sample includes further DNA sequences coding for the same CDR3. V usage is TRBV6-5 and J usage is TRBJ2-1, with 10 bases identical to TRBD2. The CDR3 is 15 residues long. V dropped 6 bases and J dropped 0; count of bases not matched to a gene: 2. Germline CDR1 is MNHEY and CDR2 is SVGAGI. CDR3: CASRTSGYSYNEQFF. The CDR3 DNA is TGTGCCAGCAGGACTAGCGGGTACTCCTACAATGAGCAGTTCTTC.

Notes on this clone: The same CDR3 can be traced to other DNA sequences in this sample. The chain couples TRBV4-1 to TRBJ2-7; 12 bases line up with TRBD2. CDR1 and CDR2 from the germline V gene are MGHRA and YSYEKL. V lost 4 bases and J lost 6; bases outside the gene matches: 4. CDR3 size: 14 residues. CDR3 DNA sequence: TGCGCCAGCAGCCTCGGACTAGCGGGGTCCGAGCAGTACTTC. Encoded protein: CASSLGLAGSEQYF.

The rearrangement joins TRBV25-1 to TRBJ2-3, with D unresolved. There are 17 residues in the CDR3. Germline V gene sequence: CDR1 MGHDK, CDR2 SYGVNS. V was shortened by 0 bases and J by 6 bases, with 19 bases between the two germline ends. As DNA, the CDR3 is TGTGCCAGCAGTGAATATGGGTGGGATCTTGCTCTTGATACGCAGTATTTT. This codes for CASSEYGWDLALDTQYF.

The DNA for the CDR3 is TGTGCCAGCAGCCAAGGGAGCGGGAGGCCGGGGGCCAAAAACATTCAGTACTTC. It specifies CASSQGSGRPGAKNIQYF. The chain recombines TRBV14 with TRBJ2-4, with 9 bases fitting TRBD2. This CDR3 region has 18 residues. Germline CDR1 SGHDN, CDR2 FVKESK. The V segment lost 1 base and the J segment 1 base; nucleotides outside the gene matches: 8.

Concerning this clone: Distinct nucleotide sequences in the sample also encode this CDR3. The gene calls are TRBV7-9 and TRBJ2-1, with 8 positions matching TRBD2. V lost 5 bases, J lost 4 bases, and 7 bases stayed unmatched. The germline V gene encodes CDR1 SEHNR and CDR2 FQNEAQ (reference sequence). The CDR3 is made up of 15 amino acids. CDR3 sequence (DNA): TGTGCCAGCAGCCCAACTAGCGGCCTTTACAATGAGCAGTTCTTC. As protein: CASSPTSGLYNEQFF.

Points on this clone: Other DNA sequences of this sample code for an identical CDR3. Here the CDR3 reads CASSLEGTNTEAFF. DNA of the CDR3: TGTGCCAGCAGTTTGGAGGGCACGAACACTGAAGCTTTCTTT. The rearrangement joins TRBV28 to TRBJ1-1, with D uncertain. The germline V gene encodes CDR1 MDHEN and CDR2 SYDVKM. This CDR3 has 14 amino acids. Between the trimmed V and J ends, which lost 3 bases and 1 base, there was a span of 9 bases.

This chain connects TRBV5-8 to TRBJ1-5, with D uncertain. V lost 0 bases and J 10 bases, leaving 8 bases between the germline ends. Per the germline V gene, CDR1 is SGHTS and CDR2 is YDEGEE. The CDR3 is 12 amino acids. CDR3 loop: CASSLGVVPQHF. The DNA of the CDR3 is TGTGCCAGCAGCTTGGGGGTGGTACCCCAGCATTTT.

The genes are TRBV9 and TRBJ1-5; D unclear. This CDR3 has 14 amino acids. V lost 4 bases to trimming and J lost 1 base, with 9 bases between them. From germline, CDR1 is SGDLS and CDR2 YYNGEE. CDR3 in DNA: TGTGCCAGCAGCCGGTCGTTGAGCAATCAGCCCCAGCATTTT. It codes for CASSRSLSNQPQHF.

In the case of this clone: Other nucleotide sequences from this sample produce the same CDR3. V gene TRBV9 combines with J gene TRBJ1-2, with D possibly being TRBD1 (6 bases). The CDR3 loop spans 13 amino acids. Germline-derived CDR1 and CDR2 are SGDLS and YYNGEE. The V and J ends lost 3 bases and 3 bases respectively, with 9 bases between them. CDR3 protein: CASSERGDYGYTF. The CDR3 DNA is TGTGCCAGCAGCGAGAGGGGGGACTATGGCTACACCTTC.

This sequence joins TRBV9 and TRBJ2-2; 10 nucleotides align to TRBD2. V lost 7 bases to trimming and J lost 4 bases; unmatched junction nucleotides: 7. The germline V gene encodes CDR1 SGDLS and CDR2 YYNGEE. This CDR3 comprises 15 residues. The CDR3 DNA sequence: TGTGCCAGCGGTGAATCTAGCGGGAGCACCGGGGAGCTGTTTTTT. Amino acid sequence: CASGESSGSTGELFF. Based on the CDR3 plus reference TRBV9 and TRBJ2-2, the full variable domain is DSGVTQTPKHLITATGQRVTLRCSPRSGDLSVYWYQQSLDQGLQFLIQYYNGEERAKGNILERFSAQQFPDLHSELNLSSLELGDSALYFCASGESSGSTGELFFGEGSRLTVL.

CDR3 in amino acids: CAISEWDRGSTGELFF. In DNA form, the CDR3 reads TGTGCCATCAGTGAGTGGGACAGGGGCTCAACCGGGGAGCTGTTTTTT. The chain joins TRBV10-3 to TRBJ2-2; 10 bases are a match to TRBD1. This CDR3 has 16 amino acids. The junction had 4 bases not matched to a gene; V was cut back by 1 base and J by 5 bases. The germline V gene encodes CDR1 ENHRY and CDR2 SYGVKD.

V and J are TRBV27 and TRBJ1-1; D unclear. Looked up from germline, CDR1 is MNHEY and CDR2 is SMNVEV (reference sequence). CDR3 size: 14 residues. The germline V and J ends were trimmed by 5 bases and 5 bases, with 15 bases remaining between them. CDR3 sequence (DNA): TGTGCCAGCAGTCCAGTGGTGGGCAGGACTGAAGCTTTCTTT. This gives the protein CASSPVVGRTEAFF.

The CDR3 DNA follows: TGCGCCAGCAGTGACTACAGGGAGAACACTGAAGCTTTCTTT. Protein: CASSDYRENTEAFF. V is TRBV10-2 and J is TRBJ1-1, with a possible D match to TRBD1 (6 bases). This CDR3 spans 14 amino acids. Germline V gives CDR1 WSHSY, CDR2 SAAADI. V gave up 3 bases and J gave up 1 base, with 9 bases separating them.

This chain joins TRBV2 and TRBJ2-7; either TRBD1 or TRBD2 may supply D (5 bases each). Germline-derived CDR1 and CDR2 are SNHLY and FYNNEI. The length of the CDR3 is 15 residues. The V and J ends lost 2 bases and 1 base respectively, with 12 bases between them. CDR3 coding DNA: TGTGCCAGCAGTGAATGGGACCCCTTTTCCTACGAGCAGTACTTC. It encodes CASSEWDPFSYEQYF.

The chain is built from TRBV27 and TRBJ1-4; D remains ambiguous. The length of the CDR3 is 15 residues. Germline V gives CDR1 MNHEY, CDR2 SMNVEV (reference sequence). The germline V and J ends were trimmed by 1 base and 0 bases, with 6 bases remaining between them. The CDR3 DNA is TGTGCCAGCAGTTTATATTCCGCAACTAATGAAAAACTGTTTTTT. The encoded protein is CASSLYSATNEKLFF.

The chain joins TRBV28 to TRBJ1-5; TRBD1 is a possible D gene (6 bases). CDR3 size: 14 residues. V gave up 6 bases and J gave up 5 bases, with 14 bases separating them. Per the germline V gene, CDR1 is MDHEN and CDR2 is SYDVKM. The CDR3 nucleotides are TGTGCCAGCAGCCGGACAGATAATCATCAGCCCCAGCATTTT. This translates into CASSRTDNHQPQHF.

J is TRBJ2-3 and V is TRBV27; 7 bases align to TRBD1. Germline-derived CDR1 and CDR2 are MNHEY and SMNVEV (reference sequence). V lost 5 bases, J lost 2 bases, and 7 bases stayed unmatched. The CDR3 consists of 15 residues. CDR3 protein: CASSHRDSNTDTQYF. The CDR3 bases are TGTGCCAGCAGTCACCGGGACAGCAACACAGATACGCAGTATTTT.

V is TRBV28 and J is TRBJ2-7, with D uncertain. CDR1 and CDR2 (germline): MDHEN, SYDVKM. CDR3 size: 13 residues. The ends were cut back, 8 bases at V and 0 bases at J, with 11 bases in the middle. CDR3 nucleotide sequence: TGTGCCAGCGCACCAGGCATCTCCTACGAGCAGTACTTC. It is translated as CASAPGISYEQYF.

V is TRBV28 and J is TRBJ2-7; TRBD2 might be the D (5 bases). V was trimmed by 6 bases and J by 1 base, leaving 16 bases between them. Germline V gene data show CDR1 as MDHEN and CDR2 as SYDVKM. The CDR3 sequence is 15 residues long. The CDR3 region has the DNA TGTGCCAGCAGCAAGGTGCCTAGCTGGTCCTACGAGCAGTACTTC. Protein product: CASSKVPSWSYEQYF.

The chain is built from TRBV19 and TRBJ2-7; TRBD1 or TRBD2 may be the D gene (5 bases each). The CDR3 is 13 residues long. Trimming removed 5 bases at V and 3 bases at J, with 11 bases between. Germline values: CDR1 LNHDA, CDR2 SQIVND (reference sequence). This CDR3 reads CASSFRDGYEQYF. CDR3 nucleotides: TGTGCCAGTAGTTTCCGGGACGGCTACGAGCAGTACTTC.

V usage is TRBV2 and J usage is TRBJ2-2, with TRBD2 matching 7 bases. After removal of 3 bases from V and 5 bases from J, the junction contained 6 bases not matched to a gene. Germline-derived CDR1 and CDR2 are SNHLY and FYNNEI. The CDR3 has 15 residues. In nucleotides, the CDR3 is TGTGCCAGCAGTGATCCCGGGGGGAGGACCGGGGAGCTGTTTTTT. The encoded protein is CASSDPGGRTGELFF.